These 25 T cell receptor beta chains originate from one sample sequenced in a study of technical replicates of blood from several donors. Repertoires were generated with immunoSEQ multiplex PCR, while TCRdb's copy carries only in-frame clones and drops some. The data hold about 100,000 clones, with approximately 95% observed a single time. Sequencing input: T cells isolated from PBMCs. The receptors here all came from a human donor in good health.

V gene TRBV6-5 combines with J gene TRBJ2-1, with TRBD2 as a possible D gene (6 bases). The CDR3 spans 13 residues. V was shortened by 4 bases and J by 7 bases, with 11 bases between the two germline ends. The germline V gene has CDR1 MNHEY and CDR2 SVGAGI. The CDR3 here is CASSLTSSNEQFF. DNA of the CDR3: TGTGCCAGCAGTTTAACTAGCTCGAATGAGCAGTTCTTC.

The chain employs TRBV10-3 and TRBJ2-7; the D gene is possibly TRBD1 (6 bases). The CDR3 totals 12 residues. V was pared by 6 bases and J by 2 bases, with 8 bases between. Per germline, CDR1 ENHRY and CDR2 SYGVKD. CDR3 in amino acids: CAIRDRAYEQYF. In DNA form, the CDR3 reads TGTGCCATCAGGGACAGAGCCTACGAGCAGTACTTC.

The V gene is TRBV27, the J gene TRBJ1-5; D gene unclear. CDR3 length equals 13 residues. The germline CDR1 and CDR2 sequences are MNHEY and SMNVEV (reference sequence). V gave up 0 bases and J gave up 11 bases, with 11 bases separating them. This CDR3 reads CASSLSGLHAQHF. As DNA, the CDR3 is TGTGCCAGCAGTTTATCCGGACTTCATGCCCAGCATTTT.

This chain connects TRBV7-3 to TRBJ2-1; possibly TRBD2 for D (5 bases). Germline CDR1 SGHTA, CDR2 FQGTGA. The CDR3 runs to 15 residues. V lost 5 bases to trimming and J lost 3 bases, with 14 bases between them. The CDR3 sequence is CASSPSPDNYNEQFF. CDR3 coding DNA: TGTGCCAGCAGCCCTAGCCCAGACAACTACAATGAGCAGTTCTTC. The full variable domain, completed using reference TRBV7-3 and TRBJ2-1, is GAGVSQTPSNKVTEKGKYVELRCDPISGHTALYWYRQSLGQGPEFLIYFQGTGAADDSGLPNDRFFAVRPEGSVSTLKIQRTERGDSAVYLCASSPSPDNYNEQFFGPGTRLTVL.

This CDR3 reads CASRPGQVSYEQYF. The CDR3, as DNA: TGTGCCAGCCGTCCGGGACAGGTCTCCTACGAGCAGTACTTC. This chain uses TRBV28 with TRBJ2-7, with TRBD1 matching over 8 bases. The CDR3 totals 14 residues. V lost 8 bases to trimming and J lost 0 bases; unmatched junction nucleotides: 6. CDR1 MDHEN and CDR2 SYDVKM come from the germline V gene. The whole variable domain, filled in from reference TRBV28 and TRBJ2-7, reads DVKVTQSSRYLVKRTGEKVFLECVQDMDHENMFWYRQDPGLGLRLIYFSYDVKMKEKGDIPEGYSVSREKKERFSLILESASTNQTSMYLCASRPGQVSYEQYFGPGTRLTVT.

The chain has TRBV27 and TRBJ2-7, with TRBD2 as a possible D gene (5 bases). Germline V gene sequence: CDR1 MNHEY, CDR2 SMNVEV (reference sequence). The CDR3 has 14 amino acids. The V end lost 7 bases, the J end lost 5 bases, and 18 bases lay between the germline ends. In nucleotides, the CDR3 is TGTGCCAGCATGGGCGCCGTCTCGGGGAACGAGCAGTACTTC. Its translation is CASMGAVSGNEQYF.

This chain links TRBV11-3 with TRBJ1-2, with D tentatively TRBD1 (6 bases). Germline assignment: CDR1 SGHNT and CDR2 YENEEA. Trimming removed 3 bases from V and 5 bases from J, with 19 bases in between. There are 16 residues in the CDR3. The CDR3 nucleotides read TGTGCCAGCAGCTTCGAAAACGGACAGATTAAGTATGGCTACACCTTC. Residues: CASSFENGQIKYGYTF.

The V gene is TRBV13, the J gene TRBJ2-5, with D tentatively TRBD1 (6 bases). Germline V lookup: CDR1 PRHDT, CDR2 FYEKMQ (reference sequence). V was pared by 1 base and J by 3 bases, with 6 bases between. The CDR3 has 13 residues. The CDR3 loop reads CASSLDREETQYF. DNA of the CDR3: TGTGCCAGCAGCTTAGACAGGGAAGAGACCCAGTACTTC.

The rearrangement uses TRBV19 and TRBJ1-1; TRBD1 might be the D (6 bases). V lost 3 bases to trimming and J lost 3 bases, with 29 bases between them. The CDR3 is made up of 20 amino acids. Germline V gene lookup returns CDR1 LNHDA and CDR2 SQIVND (reference sequence). The DNA of the CDR3 is TGTGCCAGTAGTATTTTCTTTGTCCTGCCGCAGGGGAATGAAGACACTGAAGCTTTCTTT. Translating gives CASSIFFVLPQGNEDTEAFF.

A few counts support this clone. The rearrangement uses TRBV2 and TRBJ1-1; D remains unclear. The CDR3 covers 14 residues. Germline V gene lookup returns CDR1 SNHLY and CDR2 FYNNEI. The germline V and J ends were trimmed by 8 bases and 4 bases, with 17 bases remaining between them. For the CDR3, the DNA is TGTGCCAGCCGGTCTGAGGGAGTGGGCACTGAAGCTTTCTTT. Translating it yields CASRSEGVGTEAFF. The variable domain in full, completed from reference TRBV2 and TRBJ1-1, reads EPEVTQTPSHQVTQMGQEVILRCVPISNHLYFYWYRQILGQKVEFLVSFYNNEISEKSEIFDDQFSVERPDGSNFTLKIRSTKLEDSAMYFCASRSEGVGTEAFFGQGTRLTVV.

The chain recombines TRBV4-1 with TRBJ1-4; D ambiguous. The CDR3 is 14 amino acids. V lost 2 bases to trimming and J lost 5 bases, with 9 bases between them. The germline V gene has CDR1 MGHRA and CDR2 YSYEKL. The CDR3 sequence: CASSQQLANEKLFF. The CDR3 coding sequence is TGCGCCAGCAGCCAACAATTAGCCAATGAAAAACTGTTTTTT.

This clone came up once. V is TRBV5-1 and J is TRBJ2-5; D unresolved. Germline V gene sequence: CDR1 SGHRS, CDR2 YFSETQ. The CDR3 is 13 amino acids. Trimming shortened V by 2 bases and J by 0 bases, and 5 bases separated the two germline ends. CDR3 sequence: CASSLANQETQYF. In DNA, the CDR3 is TGCGCCAGCAGCTTAGCCAACCAAGAGACCCAGTACTTC.

This clone was seen only once. The genes are TRBV30 and TRBJ1-2; 9 nucleotides line up with TRBD1. CDR3 length: 12 amino acids. Looked up from germline, CDR1 is GTSNPN and CDR2 is SVGIG (reference sequence). Unmatched junction bases numbered 4, after V lost 7 bases and J lost 4 bases. The CDR3 here is CAYQQGAYGYTF. CDR3 nucleotides: TGTGCCTACCAACAGGGGGCCTATGGCTACACCTTC.

This clone appeared a single time. This sequence joins TRBV6-1 and TRBJ1-1; D call uncertain. The germline V and J ends were trimmed by 3 bases and 5 bases, with 4 bases remaining between them. The CDR3 spans 11 residues. The germline gives CDR1 MNHNS, CDR2 SASEGT. The CDR3 DNA is TGTGCCAGCAGTGACAGGACTGAAGCTTTCTTT. Its protein is CASSDRTEAFF.

The chain joins TRBV7-9 to TRBJ1-2, with 7 bases matching TRBD1. CDR3 length: 15 amino acids. Germline CDR1 reads SEHNR; CDR2 reads FQNEAQ (reference sequence). V lost 6 bases, J lost 5 bases, and 12 bases stayed unmatched. The CDR3 here is CASSYETGFGYGYTF. DNA for the CDR3: TGTGCCAGCAGTTACGAGACAGGGTTCGGGTATGGCTACACCTTC.

This sequence joins TRBV4-1 and TRBJ2-1, with D possibly TRBD2 on 6 matching bases. The V gene lost 1 base and the J gene lost 6 bases, with 19 bases spanning the gap. From germline, CDR1 is MGHRA and CDR2 YSYEKL. The CDR3 covers 17 residues. CDR3 in DNA: TGCGCCAGCAGCCAAGCGCTTATCAGCGGGCTTGGCAATGAGCAGTTCTTC. This gives the protein CASSQALISGLGNEQFF.

The chain is built from TRBV27 and TRBJ2-3; 7 nucleotides align to TRBD1. J gave up 4 bases and V 6 bases, and 7 bases lay outside the gene matches. The CDR3 length is 14 residues. The germline V gene has CDR1 MNHEY and CDR2 SMNVEV (reference sequence). CDR3 sequence (DNA): TGTGCCAGCAGAGTTTTAGGGGGCCCAGATACGCAGTATTTT. Residues: CASRVLGGPDTQYF.

The V call is TRBV9, the J call TRBJ2-7; maybe TRBD2 (6 bases). The CDR3 is made up of 14 amino acids. Deletions cut 7 bases from V and 0 bases from J, with 14 bases between. Germline-derived CDR1 and CDR2 are SGDLS and YYNGEE. The DNA of the CDR3 is TGTGCCAGCGCTGGGGGACTGAGCTCCTACGAGCAGTACTTC. It specifies CASAGGLSSYEQYF. Complete variable domain (other parts from reference TRBV9 and TRBJ2-7): DSGVTQTPKHLITATGQRVTLRCSPRSGDLSVYWYQQSLDQGLQFLIQYYNGEERAKGNILERFSAQQFPDLHSELNLSSLELGDSALYFCASAGGLSSYEQYFGPGTRLTVT.

The CDR3 reads CAISEIAESTDTQYF. The CDR3 bases are TGTGCCATCAGTGAAATAGCGGAGAGCACAGATACGCAGTATTTT. The chain employs TRBV10-3 and TRBJ2-3; D is possibly TRBD2 (6 bases). The germline V gene encodes CDR1 ENHRY and CDR2 SYGVKD. Trimming left V 3 bases short and J 0 bases short, with 10 bases between. This CDR3 spans 15 amino acids.

This chain links TRBV5-5 with TRBJ1-4, with a possible D match to TRBD1 (5 bases). Germline V gene data show CDR1 as SGHKS and CDR2 as YYEKEE (reference sequence). The CDR3 has 12 amino acids. V was trimmed by 4 bases and J by 11 bases, leaving 12 bases between them. The CDR3 nucleotides read TGTGCCAGCAGCCCCGACAGCGGGAAACTGTTTTTT. Translation: CASSPDSGKLFF.

The chain employs TRBV9 and TRBJ2-5; 7 bases are shared with TRBD2. V was clipped by 4 bases and J by 4 bases; unmatched bases: 10. The CDR3 runs to 15 residues. Looked up from germline, CDR1 is SGDLS and CDR2 is YYNGEE. CDR3 DNA: TGTGCCAGCAGCTCTAGCGGAGGGGAGGGAGAGACCCAGTACTTC. Amino acid sequence: CASSSSGGEGETQYF.

The chain combines TRBV5-1 with TRBJ1-4; TRBD1 is a possible D gene (5 bases). Looked up from germline, CDR1 is SGHRS and CDR2 is YFSETQ. Trimming removed 6 bases from V and 2 bases from J, with 11 bases in between. The CDR3 has 14 amino acids. CDR3 in amino acids: CASTGGGTNEKLFF. CDR3 coding DNA: TGCGCCAGCACCGGGGGGGGGACTAATGAAAAACTGTTTTTT.

This chain connects TRBV4-3 to TRBJ2-1; 7 bases are shared with TRBD2. The CDR3 spans 18 residues. Germline assignment: CDR1 LGHNA and CDR2 YSLEER. Trimming took 4 bases from V and 0 from J; bases not matched to a gene: 12. CDR3 in DNA: TGCGCCAGCAGCCGCCTACCTTTCTCGGGGGGCTCCTACAATGAGCAGTTCTTC. It codes for CASSRLPFSGGSYNEQFF.

The chain joins TRBV11-2 to TRBJ2-1; the D gene is possibly TRBD2 (5 bases). Trimming removed 3 bases from V and 6 bases from J, with 9 bases in between. The CDR3 runs to 13 residues. Germline V gene lookup returns CDR1 SGHAT and CDR2 FQNNGV. CDR3 sequence: CASSFTSTNEQFF. The DNA of the CDR3 is TGTGCCAGCAGCTTTACTAGTACCAATGAGCAGTTCTTC.

The chain links TRBV4-1 to TRBJ2-7, with 13 bases that match TRBD2. Germline trimming cut 7 bases from V and 4 bases from J; bases unmatched to any gene: 4. The germline gives CDR1 MGHRA, CDR2 YSYEKL. The CDR3 is 14 residues long. CDR3 sequence (DNA): TGCGCCAGCAAACCGGGACTAGCGGGGTACGAGCAGTACTTC. Amino acids: CASKPGLAGYEQYF.